The rows below give T cell receptor beta chains drawn from one sample of a study of T cell repertoires in cytomegalovirus infection. These TCRs' antigens remain unknown. TCRdb called the reads again in MiXCR, with one record for every CDR3 protein. The sample yields about 52,000 distinct CDR3 sequences, roughly a fifth seen once. The material sequenced was CD8+ T cells from cultured PBMCs, taken from culture after CMV antigen stimulation. These receptors all come from a human donor in good health (CMV status not recorded). Some clones in this sample may be carry-over from other donors' samples. CDR3s include the opening cysteine and the closing phenylalanine or tryptophan. The D gene is left open where the match is weak. Clone size is not always given. Where it is, it says once, few, many or a class for expanded clones.

clone_size	v_call	d_call	j_call	cdr3_nt	cdr3_aa
few	TRBV7-8	NA	TRBJ1-5	TGTGCCAGCAGCTACGCGAGCAGTGGAGGCAATCAGCCCCAGCATTTT	CASSYASSGGNQPQHF
few	TRBV19	TRBD2	TRBJ2-7	TGTGCCAGTAGTCCCGGGGTAGCGGGGTACGAGCAGTACTTC	CASSPGVAGYEQYF
NA	TRBV20-1	NA	TRBJ1-2	TGCAGTGCTAAGACCGGGGCGGCCTATGGCTACACCTTC	CSAKTGAAYGYTF
few	TRBV6-2/TRBV6-3	NA	TRBJ1-2	TGTGCCAGCAGTTCCCCAGTGGGAGGGGATTACTATGGCTACACCTTC	CASSSPVGGDYYGYTF
few	TRBV7-3	TRBD2	TRBJ2-3	TGTGCCAGCAGCCTCGGGACTAGCGACAATACGCAGTATTTT	CASSLGTSDNTQYF
few	TRBV6-5	TRBD2	TRBJ2-1	TGTGCCAGCTCCCCCCAGGGAGGGACCTACAATGAGCAGTTCTTC	CASSPQGGTYNEQFF
few	TRBV27	NA	TRBJ1-2	TGTGCCAGCAGCATTTCGGGCAGATTCCTGGAGGGCTACACCTTC	CASSISGRFLEGYTF
many	TRBV7-2	TRBD2	TRBJ2-7	TGTGCCAGCAGCCACCCCAGACTAGCGGGGAGTAACTCCTACGAGCAGTACTTC	CASSHPRLAGSNSYEQYF
NA	TRBV9	NA	TRBJ2-2	TGTGCCAGCAGCGTAGCAATAACACCCTACACCGGGGAGCTGTTTTTT	CASSVAITPYTGELFF
few	TRBV6-7	NA	TRBJ2-1	TGTGCCAGCAGCGACGAAAGGCAGGGTTCGTTCTTC	CASSDERQGSFF
few	TRBV5-8	NA	TRBJ2-4	TGTGCCAGCAGCTTGGTCTCCGGGACGTGGGACATTCAGTACTTC	CASSLVSGTWDIQYF
few	TRBV27	NA	TRBJ1-2	TGTGCCAGCAGTCCCCAGAGTTACTATGGCTACACCTTC	CASSPQSYYGYTF
few	TRBV15	TRBD1	TRBJ2-3	TGTGCCACCAGCAGAGAGACAGGGACAGGGCCCACAGATACGCAGTATTTT	CATSRETGTGPTDTQYF
few	TRBV11-2	NA	TRBJ2-1	TGTGCCAGCAGCTTAGGTAGCGCCCTGCAGTTCTTC	CASSLGSALQFF
NA	TRBV5-1	TRBD1	TRBJ2-1	TGCGCCAGCAGCGCTAGACAGGGGGGGACAAACAATGAGCAGTTCTTC	CASSARQGGTNNEQFF
NA	TRBV7-9	NA	TRBJ2-5	TGTGCCAGCAGCTTAGAGATAGGGGGAGAGACCCAGTACTTC	CASSLEIGGETQYF
few	TRBV7-6	NA	TRBJ2-1	TGTGCCAGCAGCCCACGCGGACGGCAGAGCTCCTACAATGAGCAGTTCTTC	CASSPRGRQSSYNEQFF
few	TRBV27	TRBD1	TRBJ1-2	TGTGCCAGCAGGGACCCCCGGGACAGTTCCCTTATTAACTATGGCTACACCTTC	CASRDPRDSSLINYGYTF
NA	TRBV19	NA	TRBJ1-2	TGTGCCAGTAGTGAAGAGACCGTTTACGGCCCCTATGGCTACACCTTC	CASSEETVYGPYGYTF
NA	TRBV7-9	NA	TRBJ2-7	TGTGCCAGCAGCTTAGTGGCCTACGAGCAGTACTTC	CASSLVAYEQYF
NA	TRBV29-1	TRBD2	TRBJ2-1	TGCAGCGTGGGGGGGAAGTTGAGGAATGAGCAGTTCTTC	CSVGGKLRNEQFF
NA	TRBV7-6	TRBD1	TRBJ2-1	TGTGCCAGCAGCGCCCGGGGTTGGACAGGGGGTGTCAATGAGCAGTTCTTC	CASSARGWTGGVNEQFF
few	TRBV19	NA	TRBJ2-1	TGTGCCAGTAGTATAGATTACAATGAGCAGTTCTTC	CASSIDYNEQFF
NA	TRBV29-1	TRBD2	TRBJ2-3	TGCAGCGAGAAGATAGGACTAGCAGATACGCAGTATTTT	CSEKIGLADTQYF
NA	TRBV5-1	NA	TRBJ1-4	TGCGCCAGCAGCTCCGGGACTTTTAATGAAAAACTGTTTTTT	CASSSGTFNEKLFF
NA	TRBV28	TRBD2	TRBJ2-7	TGTGCCAGCAGTTTAGGGGGTCTAGCGGGAGATTACGAGCAGTACTTC	CASSLGGLAGDYEQYF
many	TRBV12-3/TRBV12-4	TRBD2	TRBJ2-1	TGTGCCAGCAGCCAATTAGCGGGAGGATACAATGAGCAGTTCTTC	CASSQLAGGYNEQFF
NA	TRBV7-9	NA	TRBJ1-5	TGTGCCAGCAGCTTAGTTCCAGGTCATCAGCCCCAGCATTTT	CASSLVPGHQPQHF
NA	TRBV7-8	NA	TRBJ2-3	TGTGCCAACAGCTCCGCAGGAAGCACAGATACGCAGTATTTT	CANSSAGSTDTQYF